A selection of T cell receptor beta chains follows, all from one sample in a study of Graves' ophthalmopathy and Graves' hyperthyroidism. Via MiXCR, TCRdb re-called the multiplex PCR reads, giving one row per CDR3 protein. This table holds 300,000 to 450,000 distinct CDR3 sequences, about a sixth found once. The sequenced material came from peripheral blood. The receptors derive from an adult woman with stable Graves' hyperthyroidism. Each CDR3 is given with its conserved first and last residue. The order of the fields is J gene, clone size, V gene, D gene, CDR3 DNA, CDR3 protein. The D gene is left open where the match is weak. Clone size is given for some rows only: seen once, a few or many times, or a class if the clone is expanded.

>TRBJ1-1|many|TRBV28|TRBD1
TGTGCCAGCAGTTCCCCCGCAGGGGGGAGGACTGAAGCTTTCTTT
CASSSPAGGRTEAFF
>TRBJ2-2|many|TRBV9|-
TGTGCCAGCAGCGTAGCATCCACCGGGGAGCTGTTTTTT
CASSVASTGELFF
>TRBJ1-5|-|TRBV6-2/TRBV6-3|-
TGTGCCAGCAGTTACCCTCCGGGACACCGCAATCAGCCCCAGCATTTT
CASSYPPGHRNQPQHF
>TRBJ1-2|-|TRBV3-1|-
TGTGCCAGCAGCCCCCGCGGGCGGGGGTTATCGTATGGCTACACCTTC
CASSPRGRGLSYGYTF
>TRBJ1-2|many|TRBV7-2|-
TGTGCCAGCAGCCCCCAGCACAGTAACTATGGCTACACCTTC
CASSPQHSNYGYTF
>TRBJ2-7|many|TRBV7-9|TRBD1
TGTGCCAGCAGCTCTATCGACAGGGGGGGAGAGCAGTACTTC
CASSSIDRGGEQYF
>TRBJ2-7|many|TRBV6-2/TRBV6-3|TRBD2
TGTGCCAGCAGTTATAGCGGGAGGGCCTTGGACGAGCAGTACTTC
CASSYSGRALDEQYF
>TRBJ1-6|many|TRBV28|-
TGTGCCAGCAGTTTCGGACCGCCAACAGGGAACTATAATTCACCCCTCCACTTT
CASSFGPPTGNYNSPLHF
>TRBJ1-2|many|TRBV28|TRBD1
TGTGCCAGCAGTTTTACGGACAGGGATGGTGGCTACACCTTC
CASSFTDRDGGYTF
>TRBJ1-5|-|TRBV4-1|TRBD1
TGCGCCAGCAGCCATGGGACAGGGGACGATCAGCCCCAGCATTTT
CASSHGTGDDQPQHF
>TRBJ2-7|many|TRBV20-1|TRBD2
TGCAGTGCTAGAAGCGGGACCCGCTCCTACGAGCAGTACTTC
CSARSGTRSYEQYF
>TRBJ1-1|-|TRBV4-3|TRBD1
TGCGCCAGCAGCCCGGGGGCAGGGGGTGGCACTGAAGCTTTCTTT
CASSPGAGGGTEAFF
>TRBJ1-5|-|TRBV6-1|-
TGTGCCAGCAGTGAAGCGGATGGCAGGGGCAATCAGCCCCAGCATTTT
CASSEADGRGNQPQHF
>TRBJ2-7|many|TRBV29-1|TRBD2
TGCAGCGTTGAAGGGGATAGCGGGAGCTACGAGCAGTACTTC
CSVEGDSGSYEQYF
>TRBJ1-1|-|TRBV12-5|TRBD1
TGTGCTAGTGCTCTGACAGGGGGATGGACTGAAGCTTTCTTT
CASALTGGWTEAFF
>TRBJ1-5|many|TRBV30|-
TGTGCCTGGAGTCATACACCGTATAGCAATCAGCCCCAGCATTTT
CAWSHTPYSNQPQHF
>TRBJ1-1|few|TRBV30|-
TGTGCCTGGAGTGTTGGGGGTATGAACACTGAAGCTTTCTTT
CAWSVGGMNTEAFF
>TRBJ2-7|many|TRBV6-1|TRBD2
TGTGCCAGCAGTAAGGGACTATTCTCCTACGAGCAGTACTTC
CASSKGLFSYEQYF
>TRBJ2-5|many|TRBV29-1|-
TGCAGCGTTAAGGATCCCCAAGGCATCACGGAGACCCAGTACTTC
CSVKDPQGITETQYF
>TRBJ2-7|-|TRBV9|TRBD2
TGTGCCAGCAGCGTAGCCAGCGGGAGCGTCGAGCAGTACTTC
CASSVASGSVEQYF
>TRBJ1-1|many|TRBV28|-
TGTGCCAGCAGTTTGTTCAACACTGAAGCTTTCTTT
CASSLFNTEAFF
>TRBJ1-5|many|TRBV11-1|TRBD1
TGTGCCAGCAGCTCACTGCACAAAATTGGACAGGGGTTGAGTCAGCCCCAGCATTTT
CASSSLHKIGQGLSQPQHF
>TRBJ2-7|many|TRBV28|-
TGTGCCAGCAGAGCCGACAGGTACGAGCAGTACTTC
CASRADRYEQYF
>TRBJ2-7|few|TRBV12-3/TRBV12-4|TRBD2
TGTGCCAGCAGTCCCCATAGCGGGAGCAAGGACTTC
CASSPHSGSKDF
>TRBJ1-6|few|TRBV6-2/TRBV6-3|TRBD1
TGTGCCAGCGTGGCTGGGGGACAGGACCTTAAGCCCCTCCACTTT
CASVAGGQDLKPLHF
>TRBJ1-6|-|TRBV30|TRBD1
TGCGCGGCGGGACAGGTTCTTCTTAATTCACCCCTCCACTTT
CAAGQVLLNSPLHF
>TRBJ2-7|many|TRBV15|-
TGTGCCACCAGCAGAGATGGGGCCTCTGCCTACGAGCAGTACTTC
CATSRDGASAYEQYF
>TRBJ2-7|many|TRBV14|TRBD2
TGTGCCAGCAGCCACAGGGGACTAGCGGGAGAATTGACCTACGAGCAGTACTTC
CASSHRGLAGELTYEQYF
>TRBJ1-2|few|TRBV19|TRBD1
TGTGCCAGTAGCTCCTCCGGGACAGCGTATGGCTACACCTTC
CASSSSGTAYGYTF
>TRBJ2-2|many|TRBV28|TRBD1
TGTGCCAGCAGTTTATCGACAGGGGGCAACACCGGGGAGCTGTTTTTT
CASSLSTGGNTGELFF
>TRBJ2-1|-|TRBV12-3/TRBV12-4|TRBD2
TGTGCCAGCAGTTTAACTAGCGGTCTGGGGGAGCAGTTCTTC
CASSLTSGLGEQFF
>TRBJ1-2|few|TRBV7-8|-
TGTGCCAGCAGCCTCTTGGGGCAGGGAGAGCTGGGCTACACCTTC
CASSLLGQGELGYTF
>TRBJ1-1|many|TRBV7-2|TRBD1
TGTGCCAGCAGCTGGACAGGGGGGGAACCTGAAGCTTTCTTT
CASSWTGGEPEAFF
>TRBJ2-3|-|TRBV7-3|-
TGTGCCAGCAGCCGAGATGGGGGGGGGCAGGATACGCAGTATTTT
CASSRDGGGQDTQYF
>TRBJ2-7|many|TRBV5-1|TRBD1
TGCGCCAGCAGCTGGGACGGGACAGGGGACTACGAGCAGTACTTC
CASSWDGTGDYEQYF
>TRBJ1-1|many|TRBV19|-
TGTGCCAGTATTCAGACCGCCCCGGGGGGAACGAACACTGAAGCTTTCTTT
CASIQTAPGGTNTEAFF
>TRBJ2-7|many|TRBV5-1|-
TGCGCCAGCAGCGTCGGGACACAAGCCTACGAGCAGTACTTC
CASSVGTQAYEQYF
>TRBJ1-5|many|TRBV28|TRBD1
TGTGCCAGCAGTTTGTCTAGGCGGAACAGGGGACGTCGCAATCAGCCCCAGCATTTT
CASSLSRRNRGRRNQPQHF
>TRBJ1-3|many|TRBV12-5|-
TGTGCTAGTGGTGAATGGGGGCCTGGAAACACCATATATTTT
CASGEWGPGNTIYF
>TRBJ1-5|-|TRBV6-1|-
TGTGCCAGCAGTGAAGCGGGAACCAATCAGCCCCAGCATTTT
CASSEAGTNQPQHF
>TRBJ2-7|-|TRBV4-2|TRBD2
TGTGCCAGCAGCCAAGATCGTGATCGGGAGGGCCTCCTCTACGAGCAGTACTTC
CASSQDRDREGLLYEQYF
>TRBJ1-2|many|TRBV20-1|-
TGCAGTGCTACCCAGGGGACCACAGAAGTTCATGGCTACACCTTC
CSATQGTTEVHGYTF
>TRBJ2-2|-|TRBV24-1|TRBD1
TGTGCCACCAGTGACCCCGGGACAGGGCCTACCGGGGAGCTGTTTTTT
CATSDPGTGPTGELFF
>TRBJ2-7|many|TRBV29-1|-
TGCAGCGTCCATTCGGGTTGGGGCTCCTACGAGCAGTACTTC
CSVHSGWGSYEQYF
>TRBJ2-7|many|TRBV5-6|-
TGTGCCAGCAGCTATTCGGGGCGAGGCTCCTACGAGCAGTACTTC
CASSYSGRGSYEQYF
>TRBJ2-4|many|TRBV29-1|-
TGCAGCGCATCTGTTCGGGACGGCTGGTACAAAAACATTCAGTACTTC
CSASVRDGWYKNIQYF
>TRBJ2-7|few|TRBV4-3|TRBD2
TGCGCCAGCAGCCAAACAGCGGGAGCCTCCTACGAGCAGTACTTC
CASSQTAGASYEQYF
>TRBJ2-7|many|TRBV28|-
TGTGCCAGCAGCATGGGGGCAATCTCCTACGAGCAGTACTTC
CASSMGAISYEQYF
>TRBJ1-3|-|TRBV6-5|-
TGTGCCAGCAGTTCTCAATCCGGGGCTGGAAACACCATATATTTT
CASSSQSGAGNTIYF
>TRBJ1-1|-|TRBV12-3/TRBV12-4|-
TGTGCCAGCAGGATCACAGGGATAAACACTGAAGCTTTCTTT
CASRITGINTEAFF
>TRBJ1-6|many|TRBV28|-
TGTGCCAGCAGAGGTACCCTTGGGTTTAGTTCCTATAATTCACCCCTCCACTTT
CASRGTLGFSSYNSPLHF
>TRBJ1-2|many|TRBV6-2/TRBV6-3|TRBD1
TGTGCCAGCAGTTACGACAGGGTCGAGAATGGCTACACCTTC
CASSYDRVENGYTF
>TRBJ2-7|few|TRBV28|TRBD2
TGTGCCAGCAGTTCGACTAGCGGGAGCCCCCACGAGCGGTACTTC
CASSSTSGSPHERYF
>TRBJ1-1|few|TRBV3-1|-
TGTGCCAGCAGCCAAGAGGGACACAACGAAGCTTTCTTT
CASSQEGHNEAFF